Following are 26 T cell receptor beta chains from one sample sequenced in a study of blood T cell repertoires in COVID-19 (TCRdb year 2020). Libraries came from the immunoSEQ multiplex PCR assay. The table comes from immuneACCESS by way of TCRdb, which keeps in-frame sequences with V and J called. Part of the clones is missing from these tables; in studies checked, under half for an unresolved V gene and the rest for unknown reasons. The sample contains roughly 250,000 clones, around 80% of them found a single time. Around 2% of the sample is in the top ten clones. Sequences were obtained from peripheral blood. These receptors came from a woman of 80 years or more with acute or convalescent COVID-19.

CDR3 amino acids: CASSPQGGPFTGELFF. For the CDR3, the DNA is TGTGCCAGCTCACCACAAGGGGGTCCGTTCACCGGGGAGCTGTTTTTT. This rearrangement joins TRBV18 to TRBJ2-2; tentatively, D is TRBD1 (6 bases). V was cut by 1 base and J by 4 bases, with 13 bases left in between. CDR3 length: 16 residues. The germline V gene encodes CDR1 KGHSH and CDR2 LQKENI.

The gene calls are TRBV7-2 and TRBJ2-2; 8 bases are a match to TRBD2. With 0 bases clipped from V and 6 bases from J, the junction kept 3 bases outside the gene matches. Germline V gene sequence: CDR1 SGHTA, CDR2 FQGNSA. This CDR3 is 15 amino acids long. The CDR3 sequence: CASSLASGKAGELFF. The CDR3 DNA reads TGTGCCAGCAGCTTAGCTAGCGGGAAGGCCGGGGAGCTGTTTTTT. Full variable domain (missing parts from reference TRBV7-2 and TRBJ2-2): GAGVSQSPSNKVTEKGKDVELRCDPISGHTALYWYRQSLGQGLEFLIYFQGNSAPDKSGLPSDRFSAERTGGSVSTLTIQRTQQEDSAVYLCASSLASGKAGELFFGEGSRLTVL.

CDR3 sequence reads: CASSWNSKTEAFF. The CDR3 DNA follows: TGTGCCAGCAGCTGGAACAGTAAAACTGAAGCTTTCTTT. This chain joins TRBV11-2 and TRBJ1-1; no definite D call. The CDR3 totals 13 residues. Germline CDR1 and CDR2: SGHAT and FQNNGV. Trimming left V 4 bases short and J 5 bases short, with 11 bases between.

V is TRBV6-2 or TRBV6-3 and J is TRBJ1-1; 7 bases are shared with TRBD1. Per germline, CDR1 MNHEY and CDR2 SVGEGT. This CDR3 region has 14 residues. The V segment lost 2 bases and the J segment 4 bases; nucleotides outside the gene matches: 4. CDR3 region: CASSYEYRGTEAFF. CDR3 DNA sequence: TGTGCCAGCAGTTACGAGTACAGGGGCACTGAAGCTTTCTTT.

J is TRBJ1-2 and V is TRBV9; the D gene is possibly TRBD1 (5 bases). Trimming took 0 bases from V and 8 from J, leaving 23 bases between them. CDR1 is SGDLS and CDR2 is YYNGEE in the germline V gene. The CDR3 contains 17 residues. The CDR3 protein is CASSVGSGLTESEGYTF. Here the CDR3 DNA reads TGTGCCAGCAGCGTAGGCTCGGGTCTGACAGAATCGGAAGGCTACACCTTC.

This chain uses TRBV3-1 (or the pseudogene TRBV3-2) with TRBJ2-3; D call uncertain. This CDR3 contains 13 residues. The V gene's germline CDR1 is LGHDT and CDR2 YNNKEL (reference sequence). Trimming took off 3 bases at V and 0 bases at J, with 4 bases between the two ends. The chain's CDR3 is CASSHGSTDTQYF. CDR3 in DNA: TGTGCCAGCAGCCACGGGAGCACAGATACGCAGTATTTT.

The J gene is TRBJ1-2, the V gene TRBV7-2; D might be TRBD1 (5 bases). The CDR3 covers 14 residues. The germline gives CDR1 SGHTA, CDR2 FQGNSA. Trimming removed 5 bases at V and 4 bases at J, with 14 bases between. The chain's CDR3 is CASSPLQVGYGYTF. The CDR3 bases are TGTGCCAGCAGCCCCCTACAGGTGGGCTATGGCTACACCTTC.

This clone was recorded once. This sequence joins TRBV9 and TRBJ2-3; 8 bases are shared with TRBD2. V lost 0 bases to trimming and J lost 5 bases; unmatched junction nucleotides: 5. Germline loops: CDR1 SGDLS, CDR2 YYNGEE. CDR3 length: 15 amino acids. The CDR3 sequence is CASSVGAGGKDTQYF. CDR3 DNA: TGTGCCAGCAGCGTAGGGGCGGGGGGCAAAGATACGCAGTATTTT. Full variable domain (missing parts from reference TRBV9 and TRBJ2-3): DSGVTQTPKHLITATGQRVTLRCSPRSGDLSVYWYQQSLDQGLQFLIQYYNGEERAKGNILERFSAQQFPDLHSELNLSSLELGDSALYFCASSVGAGGKDTQYFGPGTRLTVL.

The rearrangement uses TRBV4-1 and TRBJ2-2; no clear D gene. V lost 0 bases to trimming and J lost 1 base, with 15 bases between them. Germline CDR1 is MGHRA and CDR2 is YSYEKL. The CDR3 sequence is 18 residues long. DNA for the CDR3: TGCGCCAGCAGCCAAGATTATCTTAGTTTCCAGAACACCGGGGAGCTGTTTTTT. Protein sequence: CASSQDYLSFQNTGELFF.

This clone was detected only once. The V gene is TRBV9, the J gene TRBJ1-3, with no clear D. Germline assignment: CDR1 SGDLS and CDR2 YYNGEE. The CDR3 consists of 14 residues. The germline V and J ends were trimmed by 6 bases and 0 bases, with 10 bases remaining between them. The CDR3 coding sequence is TGTGCCAGCACGCGAACCTACTCTGGAAACACCATATATTTT. It encodes CASTRTYSGNTIYF.

This clone was seen a handful of times. This chain connects TRBV21-1 to TRBJ2-7; TRBD1 reflects the table's D call only, with no check against the DNA. TRBV21-1 is noted as a pseudogene. This CDR3 comprises 14 residues. The CDR3 loop reads CASSDRDKTYEQYF. As DNA, the CDR3 is TGTGCCAGCAGCGACCGGGACAAGACCTACGAGCAGTACTTC.

The genes are TRBV6-2 or TRBV6-3 and TRBJ1-6; D not certain. This CDR3 is 15 amino acids long. Trimming pared 6 bases from V and 7 bases from J, leaving 16 bases between. Per the germline V gene, CDR1 is MNHEY and CDR2 is SVGEGT. The CDR3 here is CASSLLVAENSPLHF. DNA of the CDR3: TGTGCCAGCAGCCTACTAGTGGCAGAAAATTCACCCCTCCACTTT.

This chain uses TRBV7-9 with TRBJ1-2; 7 bases fit TRBD1. Germline lookup yields CDR1 SEHNR and CDR2 FQNEAQ (reference sequence). The CDR3 covers 15 residues. V was clipped by 1 base and J by 6 bases; unmatched bases: 8. CDR3 sequence reads: CASSLVGTALDGYTF. In DNA form, the CDR3 reads TGTGCCAGCAGCTTAGTCGGGACAGCACTCGATGGCTACACCTTC.

This chain links TRBV29-1 with TRBJ1-1; TRBD1 matches 7 bases. Per the germline V gene, CDR1 is SQVTM and CDR2 is ANQGSEA. This CDR3 spans 12 amino acids. V was pared by 7 bases and J by 6 bases, with 8 bases of the junction left unmatched. The CDR3 nucleotides read TGCAGCGCTGACAGGGTGGTCGCTGAAGCTTTCTTT. This encodes CSADRVVAEAFF.

This chain uses TRBV4-3 with TRBJ1-3, with no clear D. Trimming cost V 5 bases and J 4 bases, with 15 bases left between them. CDR3 size: 15 residues. Germline V lookup: CDR1 LGHNA, CDR2 YSLEER. This chain's CDR3 is CASSINPASGNTIYF. CDR3 nucleotides: TGCGCCAGCAGCATAAATCCGGCTAGCGGAAACACCATATATTTT.

The chain links TRBV7-9 to TRBJ1-2, with D maybe TRBD1 (6 bases). This CDR3 has 14 residues. Trimming removed 4 bases from V and 2 bases from J, with 11 bases in between. CDR1 and CDR2 (germline): SEHNR, FQNEAQ (reference sequence). This CDR3 is CASSSSTGNYGYTF. For the CDR3, the DNA is TGTGCCAGCAGCTCAAGTACAGGGAACTATGGCTACACCTTC.

The chain recombines TRBV2 with TRBJ1-5; D is possibly TRBD1 (5 bases). Looked up from germline, CDR1 is SNHLY and CDR2 is FYNNEI. This CDR3 is built from 16 residues. V lost 6 bases, J lost 2 bases, and 17 bases lay in between. The CDR3 DNA reads TGTGCCAGCAGCTCTGGGGCCGCGGGGGGCAATCAGCCCCAGCATTTT. Protein product: CASSSGAAGGNQPQHF. Full variable domain (outside the CDR3, taken from reference TRBV2 and TRBJ1-5): EPEVTQTPSHQVTQMGQEVILRCVPISNHLYFYWYRQILGQKVEFLVSFYNNEISEKSEIFDDQFSVERPDGSNFTLKIRSTKLEDSAMYFCASSSGAAGGNQPQHFGDGTRLSIL.

The CDR3 here is CASRPTGLNYEQYF. The CDR3 nucleotides read TGTGCCAGCAGACCTACAGGGTTGAACTACGAGCAGTACTTC. V gene TRBV6-2 or TRBV6-3 combines with J gene TRBJ2-7; the D gene is possibly TRBD1 (6 bases). V was trimmed by 6 bases and J by 3 bases, leaving 15 bases between them. Looked up from germline, CDR1 is MNHEY and CDR2 is SVGEGT. The CDR3 is 14 amino acids.

There are a few counts of this clone. The V call is TRBV5-6, the J call TRBJ2-5, with 10 bases that match TRBD1. The CDR3 totals 16 residues. In germline, CDR1 is SGHDT, CDR2 YYEEEE. Trimming cost V 4 bases and J 5 bases; bases outside gene matches: 11. The CDR3 bases are TGTGCCAGCAGCAAGGGGACAGGGGATGGGAGGGAGACCCAGTACTTC. Residues: CASSKGTGDGRETQYF.

The chain has TRBV5-1 and TRBJ1-1; maybe TRBD1 (6 bases). The length of the CDR3 is 12 residues. V shed 3 bases and J shed 6 bases, with 9 bases lying between them. In germline, CDR1 is SGHRS, CDR2 YFSETQ. As DNA, the CDR3 is TGCGCCAGCAGCTCGACAGGCTCTGAAGCTTTCTTT. Translating gives CASSSTGSEAFF.

This sequence joins TRBV15 and TRBJ2-1; 8 bases are a match to TRBD1. Losses at the gene ends were 0 bases for V and 6 bases for J; bases not matched to a gene: 10. Germline loops: CDR1 LNHNV, CDR2 YYDKDF (reference sequence). The CDR3 extends over 17 amino acids. In nucleotides, the CDR3 is TGTGCCACCAGCAGAGATCAGGCCGGACAGGGTCCCAATGAGCAGTTCTTC. Amino acid sequence: CATSRDQAGQGPNEQFF.

This clone was counted once. The chain links TRBV6-1 to TRBJ2-7, with 9 bases matching TRBD1. The V segment lost 5 bases and the J segment 5 bases; nucleotides outside the gene matches: 10. Germline V CDR1 and CDR2: MNHNS, SASEGT. The CDR3 spans 15 residues. For the CDR3, the DNA is TGTGCCAGCAGTCAGCAGGGACAGGGTTTTGACGAGCAGTACTTC. Translation: CASSQQGQGFDEQYF.

This sequence joins TRBV28 and TRBJ1-1; no firm D call. Germline V CDR1 and CDR2: MDHEN, SYDVKM. Deletions cut 1 base from V and 0 bases from J, with 9 bases between. The length of the CDR3 is 15 residues. CDR3 residues: CASSLLQPMNTEAFF. The CDR3 DNA sequence: TGTGCCAGCAGTTTATTACAGCCGATGAACACTGAAGCTTTCTTT.

V and J are TRBV5-6 and TRBJ1-3, with a possible D match to TRBD1 (5 bases). The CDR3 is made up of 16 amino acids. Germline loops: CDR1 SGHDT, CDR2 YYEEEE. V lost 1 base and J lost 0, with 11 bases in between. The DNA for the CDR3 is TGTGCCAGCAGCTTGTACAGGCCCGGCTCTGGAAACACCATATATTTT. Amino acids: CASSLYRPGSGNTIYF.

The chain links TRBV6-5 to TRBJ2-7; TRBD2 matches 12 bases. V was pared by 7 bases and J by 4 bases, with 8 bases of the junction left unmatched. This CDR3 region has 15 residues. CDR1 is MNHEY, CDR2 SVGAGI, per germline. Written as DNA, the CDR3 is TGTGCCAGCACCCTCCGACTAGCGGGAGCGTACGAGCAGTACTTC. It translates to CASTLRLAGAYEQYF.

The CDR3 sequence: CASTTIGTPRGDEQFF. CDR3 DNA: TGTGCCAGCACTACAATCGGGACACCGCGAGGCGATGAGCAGTTCTTC. The chain recombines TRBV27 with TRBJ2-1, with D tentatively TRBD1 (6 bases). Trimming took 7 bases from V and 8 from J, leaving 24 bases between them. Germline CDR1 reads MNHEY; CDR2 reads SMNVEV (reference sequence). The CDR3 has 16 amino acids.